This T cell receptor (beta chain) was captured in a study of blood T cell repertoires in COVID-19. Looking at the study overall: Material from acute and convalescent COVID-19 was sourced from the United States, Italy and Spain. T cells, B-cell-depleted T cells, or PBMCs provided the cDNA or gDNA that served as material.

In the original analysis: By means of reference gene primer amplification, nucleated cell counts were estimated. Libraries were prepared by immunoSEQ multiplex PCR; TCRdb keeps only in-frame clonotypes and omits some of them. V, J and clone size derive from that table, while D and trimming were established from the DNA sequence. Of about 100,000 clones detected, over 80% appear once; the ten largest clones hold around 10%. Germline V gene lookup returns CDR1 SGHVS and CDR2 FNYEAQ. This CDR3 contains 17 residues. Trimming took 3 bases from V and 5 from J, leaving 22 bases between them. This clonotype was obtained from a man older than 75 with acute or convalescent COVID-19. The rearrangement joins TRBV7-6 to TRBJ1-1; perhaps TRBD1 as D (6 bases). The material sequenced was peripheral blood. In DNA form, the CDR3 reads TGTGCCAGCAGCTTCCTCCCCCCACAGGGCGCGAGGACTGAAGCTTTCTTT. This gives the protein CASSFLPPQGARTEAFF. Filled out from reference TRBV7-6 and TRBJ1-1, the complete variable domain reads GAGVSQSPRYKVTKRGQDVALRCDPISGHVSLYWYRQALGQGPEFLTYFNYEAQQDKSGLPNDRFSAERPEGSISTLTIQRTEQRDSAMYRCASSFLPPQGARTEAFFGQGTRLTVV.